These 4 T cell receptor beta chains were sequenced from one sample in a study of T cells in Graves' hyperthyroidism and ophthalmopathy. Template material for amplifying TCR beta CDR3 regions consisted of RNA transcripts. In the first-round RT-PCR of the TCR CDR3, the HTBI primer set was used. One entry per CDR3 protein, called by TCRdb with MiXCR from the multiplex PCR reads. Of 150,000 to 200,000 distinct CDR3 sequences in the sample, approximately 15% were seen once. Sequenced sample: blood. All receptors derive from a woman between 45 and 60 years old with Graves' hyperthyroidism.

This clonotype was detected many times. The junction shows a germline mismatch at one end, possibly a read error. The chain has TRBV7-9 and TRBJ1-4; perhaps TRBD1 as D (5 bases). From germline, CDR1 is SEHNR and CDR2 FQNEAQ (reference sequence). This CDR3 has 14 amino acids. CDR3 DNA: TGTACCAGCAGACAGACAGCAACTAATGAAAAACTGTTTTTT. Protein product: CTSRQTATNEKLFF.

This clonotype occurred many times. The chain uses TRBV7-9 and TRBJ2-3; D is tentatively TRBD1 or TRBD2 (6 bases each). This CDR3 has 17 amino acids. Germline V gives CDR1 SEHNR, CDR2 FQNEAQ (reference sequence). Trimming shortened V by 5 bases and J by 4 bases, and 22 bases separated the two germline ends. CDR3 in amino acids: CASSGQVPTGAADTQYF. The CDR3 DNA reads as TGTGCCAGCAGCGGTCAGGTGCCCACGGGGGCGGCAGATACGCAGTATTTT.

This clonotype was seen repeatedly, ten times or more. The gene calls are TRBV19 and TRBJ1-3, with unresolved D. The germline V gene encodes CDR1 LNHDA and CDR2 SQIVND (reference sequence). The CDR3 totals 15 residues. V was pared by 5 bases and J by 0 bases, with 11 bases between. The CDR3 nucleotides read TGTGCCAGTAGTGATAGGGTATACTCTGGAAACACCATATATTTT. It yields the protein CASSDRVYSGNTIYF.

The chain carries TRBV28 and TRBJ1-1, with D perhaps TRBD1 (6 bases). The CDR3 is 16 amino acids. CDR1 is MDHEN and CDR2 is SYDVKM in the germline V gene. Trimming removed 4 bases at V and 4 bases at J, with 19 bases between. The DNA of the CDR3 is TGTGCCAGCAGTTCCCTAGCGGGGGGCGGAGGCACTGAAGCTTTCTTT. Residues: CASSSLAGGGGTEAFF.